These T cell receptor beta chains were read from a single sample in a study of human T cells and chemical hapten exposure. MiXCR, applied by TCRdb to the RACE reads, yields one record per CDR3 protein. The repertoire holds over 65,000 distinct CDR3 sequences, with about 9.9% as singletons. The sample here was whole blood, taken in connection with sensitization to the hapten diphenylcyclopropenone (DPC). The receptors stem from a man aged 18-30 years with alopecia areata. Some clones in this sample may be carry-over from other donors' samples. Both conserved end residues are part of each CDR3.

cdr3_aa: CASSPHISAGGFTGELFF
v_call: TRBV11-2
j_call: TRBJ2-2
cdr3_length: 18

cdr3_aa: CASSLILGFLYEQYF
v_call: TRBV13
j_call: TRBJ2-7
cdr3_length: 15

cdr3_aa: CASSVDFTSETQYF
v_call: TRBV9
j_call: TRBJ2-5
cdr3_length: 14

cdr3_aa: CASSIGTTGNQPQHF
v_call: TRBV7-9
j_call: TRBJ1-5
cdr3_length: 15

cdr3_aa: CASSVEQGMASPLHF
v_call: TRBV9
j_call: TRBJ1-6
cdr3_length: 15

cdr3_aa: CSASPAQLNTEAFF
v_call: TRBV29-1
j_call: TRBJ1-1
cdr3_length: 14

cdr3_aa: CASSIGLGQGASSNSPLHF
v_call: TRBV19
j_call: TRBJ1-6
cdr3_length: 19

cdr3_aa: CASSQSTSGAYNEQFF
v_call: TRBV3-1
j_call: TRBJ2-1
cdr3_length: 16

cdr3_aa: CASSRPTSGGAFGNEQFF
v_call: TRBV18
j_call: TRBJ2-1
cdr3_length: 18

cdr3_aa: CSVGQSGSGNTIYF
v_call: TRBV29-1
j_call: TRBJ1-3
cdr3_length: 14

cdr3_aa: CASKETGGMRDTQYF
v_call: TRBV19
j_call: TRBJ2-3
cdr3_length: 15

cdr3_aa: CSARIRYEQYF
v_call: TRBV20-1
j_call: TRBJ2-7
cdr3_length: 11

cdr3_aa: CASSLWGLYEQYF
v_call: TRBV14
j_call: TRBJ2-7
cdr3_length: 13

cdr3_aa: CASSLTGYRGGTQYF
v_call: TRBV27
j_call: TRBJ2-5
cdr3_length: 15

cdr3_aa: CASRHPGQGDSYEQYF
v_call: TRBV11-2
j_call: TRBJ2-7
cdr3_length: 16

cdr3_aa: CASSVAGGNNQPQHF
v_call: TRBV9
j_call: TRBJ1-5
cdr3_length: 15

cdr3_aa: CASSLGIEQYF
v_call: TRBV28
j_call: TRBJ2-7
cdr3_length: 11

cdr3_aa: CASSLPRVNNQPQHF
v_call: TRBV7-2
j_call: TRBJ1-5
cdr3_length: 15

cdr3_aa: CASSFKGPEQFF
v_call: TRBV7-9
j_call: TRBJ2-1
cdr3_length: 12

cdr3_aa: CASSPLGQGPMNTEAFF
v_call: TRBV7-6
j_call: TRBJ1-1
cdr3_length: 17

cdr3_aa: CSASGGTPLHF
v_call: TRBV20-1
j_call: TRBJ1-6
cdr3_length: 11

cdr3_aa: CASSYSVGTLLGNTIYF
v_call: TRBV6-5
j_call: TRBJ1-3
cdr3_length: 17

cdr3_aa: CASSLYGDSYTF
v_call: TRBV27
j_call: TRBJ1-2
cdr3_length: 12

cdr3_aa: CASSLIGSPAGYTF
v_call: TRBV5-6
j_call: TRBJ1-2
cdr3_length: 14

cdr3_aa: CASSPNGINYGYTF
v_call: TRBV6-2/TRBV6-3
j_call: TRBJ1-2
cdr3_length: 14

cdr3_aa: CASSPGREGTEAFF
v_call: TRBV18
j_call: TRBJ1-1
cdr3_length: 14

cdr3_aa: CASSLRRGSEAFF
v_call: TRBV7-2
j_call: TRBJ1-1
cdr3_length: 13

cdr3_aa: CASSLDSPLHF
v_call: TRBV11-2
j_call: TRBJ1-6
cdr3_length: 11

cdr3_aa: CASSEGQGAGNEQFF
v_call: TRBV10-1
j_call: TRBJ2-1
cdr3_length: 15

cdr3_aa: CASSLVGAVRSNQPQHF
v_call: TRBV7-6
j_call: TRBJ1-5
cdr3_length: 17

cdr3_aa: CASSRDRDTEAFF
v_call: TRBV5-4
j_call: TRBJ1-1
cdr3_length: 13

cdr3_aa: CASSRGLIRTEAFF
v_call: TRBV11-2
j_call: TRBJ1-1
cdr3_length: 14

cdr3_aa: CASRIGAGRTDTQYF
v_call: TRBV7-2
j_call: TRBJ2-3
cdr3_length: 15

cdr3_aa: CASSQLGVAFF
v_call: TRBV4-1
j_call: TRBJ1-1
cdr3_length: 11

cdr3_aa: CSGDRGLTEAFF
v_call: TRBV29-1
j_call: TRBJ1-1
cdr3_length: 12

cdr3_aa: CASSDGVAGVNEQFF
v_call: TRBV6-4
j_call: TRBJ2-1
cdr3_length: 15

cdr3_aa: CASSLVPSGTDTQYF
v_call: TRBV7-9
j_call: TRBJ2-3
cdr3_length: 15

cdr3_aa: CASSSSGALNQPQHF
v_call: TRBV18
j_call: TRBJ1-5
cdr3_length: 15

cdr3_aa: CASSSSAYGYTF
v_call: TRBV6-2/TRBV6-3
j_call: TRBJ1-2
cdr3_length: 12

cdr3_aa: CSVAPGPNTGELFF
v_call: TRBV29-1
j_call: TRBJ2-2
cdr3_length: 14

cdr3_aa: CASVPKSGAVTEAFF
v_call: TRBV12-5
j_call: TRBJ1-1
cdr3_length: 15

cdr3_aa: CASTPDRSNEKLFF
v_call: TRBV2
j_call: TRBJ1-4
cdr3_length: 14

cdr3_aa: CASSSGVVEVDNEQFF
v_call: TRBV5-1
j_call: TRBJ2-1
cdr3_length: 16

cdr3_aa: CASSLADSNYGYTF
v_call: TRBV7-6
j_call: TRBJ1-2
cdr3_length: 14

cdr3_aa: CASSQEGFGARLTQYF
v_call: TRBV14
j_call: TRBJ2-3
cdr3_length: 16

cdr3_aa: CASSRLAGGAKNIQYF
v_call: TRBV28
j_call: TRBJ2-4
cdr3_length: 16

cdr3_aa: CASSYSRGERNTEAFF
v_call: TRBV6-5
j_call: TRBJ1-1
cdr3_length: 16

cdr3_aa: CASSLRLAGTDTQYF
v_call: TRBV12-3/TRBV12-4
j_call: TRBJ2-3
cdr3_length: 15

cdr3_aa: CASSDLSISPLHF
v_call: TRBV25-1
j_call: TRBJ1-6
cdr3_length: 13

cdr3_aa: CASSQETTADEKLFF
v_call: TRBV4-3
j_call: TRBJ1-4
cdr3_length: 15

cdr3_aa: CASRGQGASQASF
v_call: TRBV12-3/TRBV12-4
j_call: TRBJ1-1
cdr3_length: 13

cdr3_aa: CASSSSPGHGEETQYF
v_call: TRBV11-3
j_call: TRBJ2-5
cdr3_length: 16

cdr3_aa: CSLAAGGAQYF
v_call: TRBV29-1
j_call: TRBJ2-5
cdr3_length: 11

cdr3_aa: CASSQSGTGGYSGNTIYF
v_call: TRBV4-3
j_call: TRBJ1-3
cdr3_length: 18

cdr3_aa: CASSLIRAGPHLF
v_call: TRBV7-2
j_call: TRBJ2-3
cdr3_length: 13